The 12 T cell receptor beta chains given below trace back to one sample, sequenced in a study of early stage breast cancer tumors. Here immunoSEQ multiplex PCR was the method, and the copy in TCRdb shows in-frame clones only, minus some. The sample records some 19,000 clones, about 75% being singletons. Material for sequencing was blood. These receptors were collected from a person in their sixties with breast cancer.

The chain has TRBV27 and TRBJ1-5; a weak D match, TRBD1 (5 bases). With 5 bases removed from V and 2 bases from J, the gap between germline ends came to 16 bases. Per germline, CDR1 MNHEY and CDR2 SMNVEV (reference sequence). This CDR3 region has 16 residues. DNA for the CDR3: TGTGCCAGCAGTCCCGGGGCCCACGTGGGCAATCAGCCCCAGCATTTT. Residues: CASSPGAHVGNQPQHF.

The chain employs TRBV14 and TRBJ2-7; unclear D gene. The CDR3 runs to 13 residues. CDR1 is SGHDN and CDR2 is FVKESK in the germline V gene. The ends were cut back, 5 bases at V and 6 bases at J, with 14 bases in the middle. The CDR3 DNA reads TGTGCCAGCAGCGTAAGTTTCCTCAGCGAGCAGTACTTC. The encoded protein is CASSVSFLSEQYF. Together with reference TRBV14 and TRBJ2-7, the CDR3 gives the full variable domain: EAGVTQFPSHSVIEKGQTVTLRCDPISGHDNLYWYRRVMGKEIKFLLHFVKESKQDESGMPNNRFLAERTGGTYSTLKVQPAELEDSGVYFCASSVSFLSEQYFGPGTRLTVT.

The chain employs TRBV5-1 and TRBJ2-5, with 7 bases matching TRBD1. Germline assignment: CDR1 SGHRS and CDR2 YFSETQ. CDR3 length: 13 residues. V shed 5 bases, J shed 3 bases, and the junction held 4 bases outside the gene matches. The CDR3 nucleotides read TGCGCCAGCAGTTGGCAGGGGGAAGAGACCCAGTACTTC. Protein: CASSWQGEETQYF. Filled out from reference TRBV5-1 and TRBJ2-5, the complete variable domain reads KAGVTQTPRYLIKTRGQQVTLSCSPISGHRSVSWYQQTPGQGLQFLFEYFSETQRNKGNFPGRFSGRQFSNSRSEMNVSTLELGDSALYLCASSWQGEETQYFGPGTRLLVL.

This clone was counted only a few times. The genes are TRBV5-4 and TRBJ2-7, with 9 positions matching TRBD1. CDR1 is SGHNT and CDR2 is YYREEE in the germline V gene (reference sequence). The CDR3 totals 15 residues. V lost 4 bases and J lost 2; bases outside the gene matches: 7. As DNA, the CDR3 is TGTGCCAGCAGCCTGGACAGGGGCCCTACCTACGAGCAGTACTTC. Its translation: CASSLDRGPTYEQYF.

The sample holds one count of this clone. This chain connects TRBV6-1 to TRBJ2-7, with D perhaps assigned TRBD1 or TRBD2 (6 bases each). Germline CDR1 MNHNS, CDR2 SASEGT. This CDR3 has 13 residues. Between the trimmed V and J ends, which lost 6 bases and 4 bases, there was a span of 13 bases. CDR3 region: CASSTEGGYEQYF. CDR3 DNA: TGTGCCAGCAGCACAGAGGGGGGATACGAGCAGTACTTC.

The V call is TRBV2, the J call TRBJ2-1, with 9 nucleotides matching TRBD1. Germline CDR1 is SNHLY and CDR2 is FYNNEI. J gave up 2 bases and V 8 bases, and 10 bases lay outside the gene matches. The CDR3 is 16 residues long. The CDR3, as DNA: TGTGCCAGCTTTATACCGGGACAGGGCGCCTACAATGAGCAGTTCTTC. Its protein product is CASFIPGQGAYNEQFF.

This chain joins TRBV18 and TRBJ2-3; 9 bases align to TRBD2. Germline-derived CDR1 and CDR2 are KGHSH and LQKENI. The CDR3 is 16 amino acids. V lost 0 bases, J lost 1 base, and 2 bases stayed unmatched. The CDR3 reads CASSPPRTSGTDTQYF. CDR3 coding DNA: TGTGCCAGCTCACCACCGAGGACTAGCGGCACAGATACGCAGTATTTT.

The chain recombines TRBV5-1 with TRBJ2-1, with 10 bases matching TRBD2. The CDR3 totals 15 residues. Looked up from germline, CDR1 is SGHRS and CDR2 is YFSETQ. J lost 3 bases, V lost 4 bases, and 4 bases had no gene match. The CDR3 sequence: CASSLASGGYNEQFF. The CDR3 coding sequence is TGCGCCAGCAGCCTTGCTAGCGGGGGCTACAATGAGCAGTTCTTC.

V and J are TRBV30 and TRBJ1-2; D is ambiguous. Per germline, CDR1 GTSNPN and CDR2 SVGIG (reference sequence). The CDR3 loop spans 18 amino acids. V shed 0 bases and J shed 4 bases, with 24 bases lying between them. CDR3 residues: CAWSVKAAAARASYGYTF. The CDR3 nucleotides read TGTGCCTGGAGTGTAAAGGCGGCGGCCGCGAGGGCCAGCTATGGCTACACCTTC.

The chain joins TRBV5-4 to TRBJ1-2; 8 positions agree with TRBD1. This CDR3 region has 14 residues. Germline V gene lookup returns CDR1 SGHNT and CDR2 YYREEE (reference sequence). The ends lost 3 bases at V and 8 bases at J; junction bases unmatched: 9. Here the CDR3 DNA reads TGTGCCAGCAGCTCAGGACAGGGACATAACGGCTACACCTTC. Translation gives CASSSGQGHNGYTF.

About this clone: At one end, the junction sequence differs from germline, possibly due to a read error. The V and J genes are TRBV7-7 and TRBJ2-3; 7 bases map to TRBD2. Looked up from germline, CDR1 is SSHAT and CDR2 is FNYEAQ (reference sequence). The CDR3 runs to 19 residues. The CDR3 here is CASSLAPRVGGGSTDTQYF. The DNA of the CDR3 is TGTGCTAGCAGCTTAGCGCCCCGTGTTGGGGGAGGGAGCACAGATACGCAGTATTTT.

V is TRBV10-3 and J is TRBJ2-3; D is undetermined. Germline V gene lookup returns CDR1 ENHRY and CDR2 SYGVKD. The CDR3 loop spans 15 amino acids. V dropped 3 bases and J dropped 4 bases, with 14 bases sitting between them. CDR3 protein: CAISEKGGNADTQYF. CDR3 bases: TGTGCCATCAGTGAAAAGGGTGGGAACGCAGATACGCAGTATTTT.